This TCR beta chain was sequenced in a study of T cells in localized non-small cell lung cancer. A word on this clone: What it binds is unknown.

Profiled with immunoSEQ multiplex PCR; TCRdb holds only in-frame clones, not every one. This table holds some 3,000 clones, 25% found once. Trimming pared 7 bases from V and 9 bases from J, leaving 18 bases between. This CDR3 has 14 residues. Germline assignment: CDR1 MNHGY and CDR2 SAAAGT. Study-level points and caveats: Longer overall survival was associated with a higher density of T cells in the blood.

The specimen was lung tumor tissue, collected before any cancer treatment. The chain is built from TRBV6-8 and TRBJ2-2; D gene uncertain. This sequence was found in a male donor older than 55 with stage III lung adenocarcinoma. CDR3 amino acids: CASTSRAGFRELFF. The DNA of the CDR3 is TGTGCCAGCACCTCAAGGGCTGGGTTCCGGGAGCTGTTTTTT.